This TCR beta chain was obtained from a study of T cell clonotyping in hematopoietic cell transplantation. Study-level points and caveats: After transplant, recipient diversity fell while pathologically expanded clonotypes grew through day 180.

Germline CDR1 reads SGHAT; CDR2 reads FQNNGV. The ends were cut back, 5 bases at V and 3 bases at J, with 11 bases in the middle. This CDR3 spans 14 amino acids. Turning to this clone: What it binds is not known.

Time point in this sample: recipient sample about 28 days before transplant, after cytoreduction. Clones were sequenced by immunoSEQ multiplex PCR, and TCRdb holds only the in-frame ones, with some missing. The sample contains roughly 30,000 clones, around three quarters of which appear only once. The receptor comes from a woman aged 30 to 39 with chronic myeloid leukemia. Some clones in this sample may be carry-over from other donors' samples. The rearrangement joins TRBV11-2 to TRBJ2-4, with D possibly TRBD1 on 6 matching bases. The sample in question was peripheral blood mononuclear cells, obtained before stem cell transplant. CDR3 in DNA: TGTGCCAGCAGCCGTACAGGGTTCAAAAACATTCAGTACTTC. Amino acids: CASSRTGFKNIQYF.